The 21 T cell receptor beta chains below all came from one sample that was sequenced in a study of blood T cell repertoires in COVID-19. Assay used: immunoSEQ multiplex PCR; TCRdb lists only in-frame clones, some missing. The table shows 130,000 to 150,000 clones, with 60% to 85% occurring only once. Source material: peripheral blood. The source is a woman between 55 and 75 years old with acute or convalescent COVID-19.

V gene TRBV10-3 combines with J gene TRBJ1-3, with D perhaps TRBD1 (5 bases). Germline V CDR1 and CDR2: ENHRY, SYGVKD. V was shortened by 0 bases and J by 0 bases, with 9 bases between the two germline ends. The CDR3 extends over 16 amino acids. CDR3: CAISESGPYSGNTIYF. CDR3 nucleotides: TGTGCCATCAGTGAGTCGGGGCCCTACTCTGGAAACACCATATATTTT.

This chain links TRBV15 with TRBJ2-2, with 7 bases aligning to TRBD1. V gave up 4 bases and J gave up 3 bases; unmatched junction bases: 11. The CDR3 totals 17 residues. CDR1 and CDR2 from the germline V gene are LNHNV and YYDKDF (reference sequence). In DNA form, the CDR3 reads TGTGCCACCAGCACCCTGGCACAGGGGCCTGACACCGGGGAGCTGTTTTTT. This gives the protein CATSTLAQGPDTGELFF.

The chain joins TRBV7-2 to TRBJ1-1; D unresolved. The CDR3 has 15 residues. Per germline, CDR1 SGHTA and CDR2 FQGNSA. Trimming took 2 bases from V and 0 from J, leaving 10 bases between them. The CDR3 here is CASSLQTGLNTEAFF. In DNA form, the CDR3 reads TGTGCCAGCAGCTTACAGACCGGGTTGAACACTGAAGCTTTCTTT.

The chain recombines TRBV5-6 with TRBJ2-1; 10 bases match TRBD2. CDR1 and CDR2 from the germline V gene are SGHDT and YYEEEE. The CDR3 extends over 15 amino acids. V was pared by 6 bases and J by 7 bases, with 10 bases of the junction left unmatched. The CDR3, as DNA: TGTGCCAGCAACCAAGCGGGAGGGCCCATAAATGAGCAGTTCTTC. Its protein is CASNQAGGPINEQFF. The whole variable domain, remainder taken from reference TRBV5-6 and TRBJ2-1, is DAGVTQSPTHLIKTRGQQVTLRCSPKSGHDTVSWYQQALGQGPQFIFQYYEEEERQRGNFPDRFSGHQFPNYSSELNVNALLLGDSALYLCASNQAGGPINEQFFGPGTRLTVL.

The rearrangement links TRBV5-1 to TRBJ1-6; D not resolved. CDR3 length: 14 amino acids. The V gene's germline CDR1 is SGHRS and CDR2 YFSETQ. Trimming took 5 bases from V and 6 from J, leaving 12 bases between them. CDR3 DNA: TGCGCCAGCAGGACCACTGGAGCTAATTCACCCCTCCACTTT. As protein: CASRTTGANSPLHF. Looking up the rest from reference TRBV5-1 and TRBJ1-6 gives the full variable domain: KAGVTQTPRYLIKTRGQQVTLSCSPISGHRSVSWYQQTPGQGLQFLFEYFSETQRNKGNFPGRFSGRQFSNSRSEMNVSTLELGDSALYLCASRTTGANSPLHFGNGTRLTVT.

The rearrangement joins TRBV4-2 to TRBJ2-7; TRBD2 agrees at 7 bases. CDR1 LGHNA and CDR2 YNFKEQ come from the germline V gene. The CDR3 extends over 15 amino acids. After removal of 6 bases from V and 4 bases from J, the junction contained 12 bases not matched to a gene. CDR3 loop: CASSQALAEIYEQYF. CDR3 DNA: TGTGCCAGCAGTCAGGCTCTAGCGGAAATTTACGAGCAGTACTTC.

The chain uses TRBV15 and TRBJ2-1, with 14 bases fitting TRBD2. The CDR3 has 20 residues. Germline values: CDR1 LNHNV, CDR2 YYDKDF (reference sequence). The V gene end was trimmed by 4 bases and the J gene end by 2 bases; junction bases not matched to a gene: 13. CDR3 bases: TGTGCCACCAGCACTTATGCCGGGACTAGCGGGAGCAGGCCCTACAATGAGCAGTTCTTC. Encoded protein: CATSTYAGTSGSRPYNEQFF.

V is TRBV6-5 and J is TRBJ2-7; D gene ambiguous. Trimming removed 0 bases at V and 4 bases at J, with 7 bases between. The germline CDR1 and CDR2 sequences are MNHEY and SVGAGI. The CDR3 length is 13 residues. The CDR3 sequence is CASSYSLSYEQYF. CDR3 sequence (DNA): TGTGCCAGCAGTTACTCCCTAAGTTACGAGCAGTACTTC.

This chain connects TRBV19 to TRBJ2-3; no clear D gene. The CDR3 is made up of 17 amino acids. Trimming left V 3 bases short and J 0 bases short, with 16 bases between. From germline, CDR1 is LNHDA and CDR2 SQIVND (reference sequence). The CDR3 here is CASSIPSDWSSTDTQYF. CDR3 DNA: TGTGCCAGTAGTATTCCCTCCGACTGGTCCAGCACAGATACGCAGTATTTT.

This chain uses TRBV5-1 with TRBJ2-4; possible D gene TRBD1, 6 bases. Germline loops: CDR1 SGHRS, CDR2 YFSETQ. The CDR3 totals 15 residues. V was clipped by 1 base and J by 5 bases, with 13 bases between them. For the CDR3, the DNA is TGCGCCAGCAGCTTGTCCTCATACAGGGAAAACATTCAGTACTTC. This translates into CASSLSSYRENIQYF.

This clone has at least ten counts. V is TRBV14 and J is TRBJ2-7, with 8 bases that match TRBD2. The CDR3 length is 12 residues. V trimming: 4 bases; J trimming: 10 bases; junction bases outside the gene matches: 6. Germline loops: CDR1 SGHDN, CDR2 FVKESK. For the CDR3, the DNA is TGTGCCAGCAGCCCCCTCGGGACTAGACAGTACTTC. This translates into CASSPLGTRQYF.

In the case of this clone: This same CDR3 is encoded by further DNA sequences in the sample. The chain is built from TRBV27 and TRBJ2-3, with D unresolved. CDR1 is MNHEY, CDR2 SMNVEV, per germline (reference sequence). V was clipped by 5 bases and J by 1 base, with 4 bases between them. The CDR3 totals 12 residues. CDR3 protein: CASSRGTDTQYF. Here the CDR3 DNA reads TGTGCCAGCAGTCGGGGCACAGATACGCAGTATTTT.

The chain employs TRBV28 and TRBJ1-2, with D maybe TRBD1 (5 bases). Germline assignment: CDR1 MDHEN and CDR2 SYDVKM. This CDR3 is built from 13 residues. Trimming removed 3 bases from V and 2 bases from J, with 7 bases in between. The CDR3 bases are TGTGCCAGCAGTTTTCAGGGAAACTATGGCTACACCTTC. Protein: CASSFQGNYGYTF.

The rearrangement links TRBV15 to TRBJ2-1; 9 positions agree with TRBD1. V trimming: 1 base; J trimming: 4 bases; junction bases outside the gene matches: 2. The CDR3 is made up of 15 amino acids. CDR1 is LNHNV and CDR2 is YYDKDF in the germline V gene (reference sequence). The CDR3 DNA sequence: TGTGCCACCAGCAGAGGGGGGACAGGGTACAATGAGCAGTTCTTC. Encoded protein: CATSRGGTGYNEQFF.

There are a few counts of this clone. The chain combines TRBV12-5 with TRBJ2-1; TRBD1 is a possible D gene (5 bases). Germline V gene data show CDR1 as LGHNT and CDR2 as FRNRAP. V lost 7 bases to trimming and J lost 0 bases, with 16 bases between them. CDR3 length equals 16 residues. CDR3 bases: TGTGCTAGTGTCCCTTGGGGCGGCAGCTCCTACAATGAGCAGTTCTTC. Protein sequence: CASVPWGGSSYNEQFF.

This chain links TRBV28 with TRBJ1-6, with D perhaps matching TRBD1 (5 bases). CDR3 size: 15 residues. The V gene's germline CDR1 is MDHEN and CDR2 SYDVKM. The V end lost 11 bases, the J end lost 0 bases, and 14 bases lay between the germline ends. This CDR3 reads CASRQGSSYNSPLHF. The CDR3 bases are TGTGCCTCTCGGCAGGGAAGCTCCTATAATTCACCCCTCCACTTT.

This clone was seen more than once but under ten times. The CDR3 region is CASRDQGRETQYF. The CDR3 DNA reads as TGTGCCAGTAGGGACCAGGGCCGAGAGACCCAGTACTTC. The rearrangement links TRBV19 to TRBJ2-5; D is possibly TRBD1 (5 bases). The CDR3 has 13 residues. V lost 6 bases to trimming and J lost 4 bases, with 12 bases between them. CDR1 LNHDA and CDR2 SQIVND come from the germline V gene (reference sequence).

V gene TRBV27 combines with J gene TRBJ2-7; 9 positions agree with TRBD1. Looked up from germline, CDR1 is MNHEY and CDR2 is SMNVEV (reference sequence). The trim removed 5 bases at V and 2 bases at J, leaving 10 bases unmatched. There are 16 residues in the CDR3. CDR3 DNA sequence: TGTGCCAGCAGTACCCCCTACAGGGGGCGACCCTACGAGCAGTACTTC. It specifies CASSTPYRGRPYEQYF.

This sequence joins TRBV9 and TRBJ1-3; tentative D call: TRBD1 (5 bases). Germline-derived CDR1 and CDR2 are SGDLS and YYNGEE. The V and J ends lost 0 bases and 3 bases respectively, with 13 bases between them. This CDR3 contains 16 residues. This CDR3 is CASSVDQGLSGNTIYF. The DNA of the CDR3 is TGTGCCAGCAGCGTAGACCAGGGCCTAAGTGGAAACACCATATATTTT.

This chain joins TRBV4-1 and TRBJ2-3; 9 positions match TRBD2. Unmatched junction bases numbered 4, after V lost 3 bases and J lost 6 bases. Germline V gives CDR1 MGHRA, CDR2 YSYEKL. This CDR3 comprises 14 residues. The CDR3 protein is CASSHPREGDTQYF. CDR3 bases: TGCGCCAGCAGCCACCCGCGGGAGGGGGATACGCAGTATTTT.

V and J are TRBV6-4 and TRBJ2-7; tentative D call: TRBD2 (6 bases). V was pared by 3 bases and J by 7 bases, with 13 bases between. Germline V lookup: CDR1 MRHNA, CDR2 SNTAGT. The CDR3 has 13 amino acids. The DNA of the CDR3 is TGTGCCAGCAGTGAAGAGGGAGGCCGTGAGCAGTACTTC. This codes for CASSEEGGREQYF.